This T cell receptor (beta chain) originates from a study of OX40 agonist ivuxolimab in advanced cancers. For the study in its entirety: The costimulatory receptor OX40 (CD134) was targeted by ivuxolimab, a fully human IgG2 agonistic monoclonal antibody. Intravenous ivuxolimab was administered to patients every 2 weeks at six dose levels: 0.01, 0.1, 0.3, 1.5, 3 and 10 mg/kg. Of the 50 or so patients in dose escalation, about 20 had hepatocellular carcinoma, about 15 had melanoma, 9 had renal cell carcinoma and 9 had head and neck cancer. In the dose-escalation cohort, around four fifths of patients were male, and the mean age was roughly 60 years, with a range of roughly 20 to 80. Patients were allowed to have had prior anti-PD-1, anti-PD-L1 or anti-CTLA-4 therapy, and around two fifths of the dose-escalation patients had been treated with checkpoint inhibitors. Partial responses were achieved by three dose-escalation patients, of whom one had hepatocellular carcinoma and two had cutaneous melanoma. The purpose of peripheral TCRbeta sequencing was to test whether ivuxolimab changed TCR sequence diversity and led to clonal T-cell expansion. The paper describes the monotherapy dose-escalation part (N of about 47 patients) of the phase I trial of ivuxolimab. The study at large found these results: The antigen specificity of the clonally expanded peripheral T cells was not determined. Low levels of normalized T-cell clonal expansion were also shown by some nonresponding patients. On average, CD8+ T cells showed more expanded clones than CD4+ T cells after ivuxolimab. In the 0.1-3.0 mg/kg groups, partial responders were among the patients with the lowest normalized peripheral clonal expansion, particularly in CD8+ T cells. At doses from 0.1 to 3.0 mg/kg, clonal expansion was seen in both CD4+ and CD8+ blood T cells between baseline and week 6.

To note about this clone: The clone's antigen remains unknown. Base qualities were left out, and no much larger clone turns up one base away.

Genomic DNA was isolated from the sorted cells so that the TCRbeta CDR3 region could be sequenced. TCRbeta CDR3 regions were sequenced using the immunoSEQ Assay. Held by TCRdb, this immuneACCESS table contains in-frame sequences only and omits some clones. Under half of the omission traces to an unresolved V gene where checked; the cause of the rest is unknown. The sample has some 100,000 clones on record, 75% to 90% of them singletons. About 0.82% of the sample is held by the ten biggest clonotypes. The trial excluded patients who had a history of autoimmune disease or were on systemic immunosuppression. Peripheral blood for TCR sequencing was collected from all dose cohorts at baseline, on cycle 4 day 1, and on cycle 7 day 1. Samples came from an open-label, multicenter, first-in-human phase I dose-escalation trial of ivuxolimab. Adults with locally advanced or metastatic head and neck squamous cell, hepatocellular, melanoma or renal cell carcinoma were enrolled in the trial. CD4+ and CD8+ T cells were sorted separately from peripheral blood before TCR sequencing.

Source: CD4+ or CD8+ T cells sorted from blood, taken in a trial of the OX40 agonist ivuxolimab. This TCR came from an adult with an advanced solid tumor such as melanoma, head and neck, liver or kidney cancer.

CDR3 loop: CASRGPLNTEAFF. The DNA reads TGTGCCAGCCGGGGACCCCTGAACACTGAAGCTTTCTTT. The chain is encoded by TRBV28 joined to TRBJ1-1; the D gene is perhaps TRBD1, from 5 matching bases. For CDR1 and CDR2, the germline V gene lists MDHEN and SYDVKM. V is cut by 8 bases and J by 0 bases, and the space between the germline ends is 10 bases. The CDR3 numbers 13 residues from cysteine through phenylalanine. Solely the CDR3 DNA is kept, with 39 bases framed from the first base. With all but the CDR3 taken from the reference TRBV28 and TRBJ1-1 genes, the full variable domain is: DVKVTQSSRYLVKRTGEKVFLECVQDMDHENMFWYRQDPGLGLRLIYFSYDVKMKEKGDIPEGYSVSREKKERFSLILESASTNQTSMYLCASRGPLNTEAFFGQGTRLTVV.